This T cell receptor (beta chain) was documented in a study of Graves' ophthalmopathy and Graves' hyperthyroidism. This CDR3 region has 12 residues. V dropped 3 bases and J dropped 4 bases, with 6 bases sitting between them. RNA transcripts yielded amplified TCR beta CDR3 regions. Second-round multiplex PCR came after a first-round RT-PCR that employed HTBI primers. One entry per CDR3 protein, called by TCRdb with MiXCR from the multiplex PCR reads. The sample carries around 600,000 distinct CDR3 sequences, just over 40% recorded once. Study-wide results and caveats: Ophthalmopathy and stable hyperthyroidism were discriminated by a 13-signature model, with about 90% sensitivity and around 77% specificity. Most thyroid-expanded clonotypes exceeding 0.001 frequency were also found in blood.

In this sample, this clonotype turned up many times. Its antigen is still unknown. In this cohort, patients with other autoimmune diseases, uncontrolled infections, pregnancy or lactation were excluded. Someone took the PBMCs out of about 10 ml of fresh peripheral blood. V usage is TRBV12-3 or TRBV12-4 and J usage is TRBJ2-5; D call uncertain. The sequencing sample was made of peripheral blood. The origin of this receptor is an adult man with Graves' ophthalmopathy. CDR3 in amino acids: CASSFSSETQYF. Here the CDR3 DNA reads TGTGCCAGCAGTTTTAGCTCAGAGACCCAGTACTTC.